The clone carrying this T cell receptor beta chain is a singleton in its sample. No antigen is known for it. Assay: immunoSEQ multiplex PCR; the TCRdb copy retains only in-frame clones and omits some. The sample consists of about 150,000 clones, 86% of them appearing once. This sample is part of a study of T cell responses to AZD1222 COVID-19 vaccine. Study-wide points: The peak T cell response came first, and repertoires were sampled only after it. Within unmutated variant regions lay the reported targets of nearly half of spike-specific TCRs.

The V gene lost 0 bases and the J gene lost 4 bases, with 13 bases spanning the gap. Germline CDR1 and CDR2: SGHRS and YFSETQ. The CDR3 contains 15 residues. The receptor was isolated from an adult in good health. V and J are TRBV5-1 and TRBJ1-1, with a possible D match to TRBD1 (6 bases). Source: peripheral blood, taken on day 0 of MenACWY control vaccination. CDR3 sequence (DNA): TGCGCCAGCAGCTTGGATCAGGGAGGGGGCACTGAAGCTTTCTTT. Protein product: CASSLDQGGGTEAFF.